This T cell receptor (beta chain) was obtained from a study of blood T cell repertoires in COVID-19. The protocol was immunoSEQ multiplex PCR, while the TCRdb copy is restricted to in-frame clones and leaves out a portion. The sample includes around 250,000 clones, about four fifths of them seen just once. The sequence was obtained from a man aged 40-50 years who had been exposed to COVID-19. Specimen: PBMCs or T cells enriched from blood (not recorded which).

In DNA form, the CDR3 reads TGTGCCAGCAAATTAAGGGGCATAGACAATGAGCAGTTCTTC. Residues: CASKLRGIDNEQFF. The chain is built from TRBV2 and TRBJ2-1; D might be TRBD1 (5 bases). V lost 7 bases to trimming and J lost 5 bases, with 15 bases between them. This CDR3 is 14 amino acids long. Germline V gives CDR1 SNHLY, CDR2 FYNNEI.